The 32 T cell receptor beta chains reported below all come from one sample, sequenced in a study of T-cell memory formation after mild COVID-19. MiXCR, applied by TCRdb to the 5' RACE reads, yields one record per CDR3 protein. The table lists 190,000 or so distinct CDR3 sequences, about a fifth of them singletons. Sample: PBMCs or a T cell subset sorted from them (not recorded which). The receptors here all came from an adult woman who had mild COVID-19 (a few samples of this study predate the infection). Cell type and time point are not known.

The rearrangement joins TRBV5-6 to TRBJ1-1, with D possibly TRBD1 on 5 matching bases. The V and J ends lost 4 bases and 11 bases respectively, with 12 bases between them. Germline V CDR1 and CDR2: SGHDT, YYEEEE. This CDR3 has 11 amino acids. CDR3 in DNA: TGTGCCAGCAGCCTGGGGGGGTCGGCTTTCTTT. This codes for CASSLGGSAFF.

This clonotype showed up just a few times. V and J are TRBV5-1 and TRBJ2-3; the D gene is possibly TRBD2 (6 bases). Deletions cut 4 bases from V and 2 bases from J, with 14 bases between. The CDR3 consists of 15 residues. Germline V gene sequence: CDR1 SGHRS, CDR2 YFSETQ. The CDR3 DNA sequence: TGCGCCAGCAGCCGCTGGGACTCCCCCACAGATACGCAGTATTTT. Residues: CASSRWDSPTDTQYF.

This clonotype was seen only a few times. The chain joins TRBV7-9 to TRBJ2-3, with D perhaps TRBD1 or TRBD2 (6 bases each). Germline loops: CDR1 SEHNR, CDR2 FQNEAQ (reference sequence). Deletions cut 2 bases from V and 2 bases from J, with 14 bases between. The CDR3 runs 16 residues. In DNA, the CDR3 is TGTGCCAGCAGCTTACGGTTAGGGGGACTCACAGATACGCAGTATTTT. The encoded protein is CASSLRLGGLTDTQYF.

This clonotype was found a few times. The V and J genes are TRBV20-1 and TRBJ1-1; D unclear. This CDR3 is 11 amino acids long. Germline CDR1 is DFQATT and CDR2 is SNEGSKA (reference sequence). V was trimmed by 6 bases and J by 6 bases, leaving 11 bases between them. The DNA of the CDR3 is TGCAGTGCCAACTTTGGGGCTGAAGCTTTCTTT. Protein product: CSANFGAEAFF.

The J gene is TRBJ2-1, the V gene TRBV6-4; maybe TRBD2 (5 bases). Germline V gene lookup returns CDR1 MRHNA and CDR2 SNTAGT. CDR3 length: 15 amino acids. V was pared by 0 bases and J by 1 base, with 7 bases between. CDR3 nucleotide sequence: TGTGCCAGCAGTGACTCGGCGGGTTCCTACAATGAGCAGTTCTTC. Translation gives CASSDSAGSYNEQFF.

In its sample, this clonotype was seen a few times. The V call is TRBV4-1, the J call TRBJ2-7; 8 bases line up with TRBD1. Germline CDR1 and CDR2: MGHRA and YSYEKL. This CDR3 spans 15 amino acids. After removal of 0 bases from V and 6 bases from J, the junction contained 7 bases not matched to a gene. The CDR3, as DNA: TGCGCCAGCAGCCAAGAGGACAGGGTTTATGTCGAGCAGTACTTC. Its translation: CASSQEDRVYVEQYF.

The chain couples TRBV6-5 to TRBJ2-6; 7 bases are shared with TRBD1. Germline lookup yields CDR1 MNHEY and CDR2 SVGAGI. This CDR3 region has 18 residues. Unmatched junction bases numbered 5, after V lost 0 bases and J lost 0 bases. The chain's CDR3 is CASSYSSGQPSGANVLTF. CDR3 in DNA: TGTGCCAGCAGTTACTCGTCGGGACAGCCCTCTGGGGCCAACGTCCTGACTTTC.

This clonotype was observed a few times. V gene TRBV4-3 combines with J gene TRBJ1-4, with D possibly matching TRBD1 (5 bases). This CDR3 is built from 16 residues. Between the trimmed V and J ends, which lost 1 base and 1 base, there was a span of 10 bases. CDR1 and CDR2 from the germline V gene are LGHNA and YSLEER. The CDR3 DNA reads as TGCGCCAGCAGCCAAGTCATTCAGGGAACTAATGAAAAACTGTTTTTT. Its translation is CASSQVIQGTNEKLFF.

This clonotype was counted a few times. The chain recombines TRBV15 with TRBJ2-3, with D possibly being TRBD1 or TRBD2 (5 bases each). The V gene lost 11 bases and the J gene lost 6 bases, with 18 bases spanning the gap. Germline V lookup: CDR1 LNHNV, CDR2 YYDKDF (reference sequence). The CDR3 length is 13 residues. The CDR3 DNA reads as TGTGCCGTCTCGAGTTCGTGGGGGGATACGCAGTATTTT. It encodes CAVSSSWGDTQYF.

The CDR3 sequence is CAWSVRGTGSMYPEAFF. The CDR3 DNA is TGTGCCTGGAGTGTACGGGGGACAGGGTCAATGTATCCTGAAGCTTTCTTT. This chain joins TRBV30 and TRBJ1-1; 9 nucleotides agree with TRBD1. CDR3 size: 17 residues. After removal of 0 bases from V and 6 bases from J, the junction contained 14 bases not matched to a gene. Germline V gives CDR1 GTSNPN, CDR2 SVGIG (reference sequence).

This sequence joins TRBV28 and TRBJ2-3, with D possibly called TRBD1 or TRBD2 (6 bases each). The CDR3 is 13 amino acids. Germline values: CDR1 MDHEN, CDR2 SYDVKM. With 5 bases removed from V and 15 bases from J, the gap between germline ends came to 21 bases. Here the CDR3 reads CASSRGDEPRAYF. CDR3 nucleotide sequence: TGTGCCAGCAGTAGGGGGGACGAGCCCCGAGCATATTTT. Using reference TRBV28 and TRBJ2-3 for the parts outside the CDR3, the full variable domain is DVKVTQSSRYLVKRTGEKVFLECVQDMDHENMFWYRQDPGLGLRLIYFSYDVKMKEKGDIPEGYSVSREKKERFSLILESASTNQTSMYLCASSRGDEPRAYFGPGTRLTVL.

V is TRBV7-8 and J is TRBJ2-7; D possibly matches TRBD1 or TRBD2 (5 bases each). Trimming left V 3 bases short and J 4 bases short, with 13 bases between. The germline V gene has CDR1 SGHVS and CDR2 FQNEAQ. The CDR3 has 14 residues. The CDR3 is CASSFEGTSYEQYF. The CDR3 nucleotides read TGTGCCAGCAGCTTCGAAGGGACCTCATACGAGCAGTACTTC.

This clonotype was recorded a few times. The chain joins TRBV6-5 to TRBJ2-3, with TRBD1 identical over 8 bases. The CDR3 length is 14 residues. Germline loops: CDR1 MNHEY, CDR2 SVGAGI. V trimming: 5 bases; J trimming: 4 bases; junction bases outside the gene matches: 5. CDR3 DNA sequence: TGTGCCAGCAGTAACCCACAGGGGGCAGATACGCAGTATTTT. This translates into CASSNPQGADTQYF.

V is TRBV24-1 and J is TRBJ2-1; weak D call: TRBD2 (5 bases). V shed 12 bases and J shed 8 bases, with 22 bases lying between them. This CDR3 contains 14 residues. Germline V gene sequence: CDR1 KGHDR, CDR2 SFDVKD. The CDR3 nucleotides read TGTGCCGCCGGCGGAGCGGCCGTCGGGGATGAGCAGTTCTTC. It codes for CAAGGAAVGDEQFF.

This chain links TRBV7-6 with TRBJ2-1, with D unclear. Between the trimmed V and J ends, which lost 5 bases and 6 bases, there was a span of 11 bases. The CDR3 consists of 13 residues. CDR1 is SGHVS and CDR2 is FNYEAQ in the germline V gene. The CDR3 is CASSPPGSNEQFF. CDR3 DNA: TGTGCCAGCAGCCCTCCGGGTAGCAATGAGCAGTTCTTC. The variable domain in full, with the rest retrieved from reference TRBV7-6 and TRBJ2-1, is GAGVSQSPRYKVTKRGQDVALRCDPISGHVSLYWYRQALGQGPEFLTYFNYEAQQDKSGLPNDRFSAERPEGSISTLTIQRTEQRDSAMYRCASSPPGSNEQFFGPGTRLTVL.

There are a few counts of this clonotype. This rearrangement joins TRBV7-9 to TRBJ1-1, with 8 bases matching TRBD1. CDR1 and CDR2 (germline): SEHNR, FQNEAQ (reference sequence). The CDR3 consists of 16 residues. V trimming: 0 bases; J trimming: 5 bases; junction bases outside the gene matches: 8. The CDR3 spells CASSLAQGASRTEAFF. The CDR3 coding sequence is TGTGCCAGCAGCTTAGCCCAGGGGGCATCGAGGACTGAAGCTTTCTTT.

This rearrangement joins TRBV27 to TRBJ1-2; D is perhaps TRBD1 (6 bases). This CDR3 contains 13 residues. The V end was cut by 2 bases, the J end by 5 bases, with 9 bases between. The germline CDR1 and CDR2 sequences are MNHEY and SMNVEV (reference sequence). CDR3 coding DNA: TGTGCCAGCAGTTTAAACAGGGATTATGGCTACACCTTC. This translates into CASSLNRDYGYTF.

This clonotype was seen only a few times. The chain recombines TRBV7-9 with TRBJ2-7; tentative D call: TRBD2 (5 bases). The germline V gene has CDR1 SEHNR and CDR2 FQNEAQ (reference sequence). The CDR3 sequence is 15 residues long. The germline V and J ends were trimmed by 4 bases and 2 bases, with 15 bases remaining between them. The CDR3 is CASSSPEALTYEQYF. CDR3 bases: TGTGCCAGCAGCTCTCCGGAGGCCCTTACCTACGAGCAGTACTTC. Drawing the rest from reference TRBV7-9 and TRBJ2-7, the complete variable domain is DTGVSQNPRHKITKRGQNVTFRCDPISEHNRLYWYRQTLGQGPEFLTYFQNEAQLEKSRLLSDRFSAERPKGSFSTLEIQRTEQGDSAMYLCASSSPEALTYEQYFGPGTRLTVT.

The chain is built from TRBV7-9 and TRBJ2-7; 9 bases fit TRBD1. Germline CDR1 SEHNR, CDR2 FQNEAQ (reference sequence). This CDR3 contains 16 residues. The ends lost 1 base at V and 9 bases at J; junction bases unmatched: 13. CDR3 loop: CASSLDPPGQGGRQYF. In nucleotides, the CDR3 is TGTGCCAGCAGCTTAGACCCCCCGGGACAGGGAGGAAGGCAGTACTTC.

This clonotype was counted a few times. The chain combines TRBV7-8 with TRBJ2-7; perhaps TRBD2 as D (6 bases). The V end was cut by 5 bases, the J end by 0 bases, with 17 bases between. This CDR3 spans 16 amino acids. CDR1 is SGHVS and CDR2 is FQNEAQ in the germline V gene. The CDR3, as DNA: TGTGCCAGCAGCCCGTGGGTGGCGGGGCCCTCCTACGAGCAGTACTTC. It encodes CASSPWVAGPSYEQYF.

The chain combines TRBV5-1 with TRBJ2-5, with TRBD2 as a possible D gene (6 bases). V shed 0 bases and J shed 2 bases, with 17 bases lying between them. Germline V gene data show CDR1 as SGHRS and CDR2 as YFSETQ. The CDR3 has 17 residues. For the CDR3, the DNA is TGCGCCAGCAGCTTGGGAATCCCAAGCGGGTTGCAAGAGACCCAGTACTTC. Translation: CASSLGIPSGLQETQYF.

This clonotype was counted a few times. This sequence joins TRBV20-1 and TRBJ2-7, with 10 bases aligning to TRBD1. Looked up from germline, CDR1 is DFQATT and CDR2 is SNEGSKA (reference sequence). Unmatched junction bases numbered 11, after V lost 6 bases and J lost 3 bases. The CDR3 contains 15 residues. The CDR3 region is CSAIDRQGAFYEQYF. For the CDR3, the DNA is TGCAGTGCGATTGACAGACAGGGGGCTTTCTACGAGCAGTACTTC.

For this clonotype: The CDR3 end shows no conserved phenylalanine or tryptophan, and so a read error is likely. The CDR3 protein is CASSFPTGNEQYL. The CDR3 nucleotides read TGCGCCAGCAGCTTCCCGACCGGGAACGAGCAGTACCTC. The chain recombines TRBV5-1 with TRBJ2-7, with TRBD2 as a possible D gene (5 bases). V lost 2 bases to trimming and J lost 5 bases, with 11 bases between them. From germline, CDR1 is SGHRS and CDR2 YFSETQ. The CDR3 totals 13 residues.

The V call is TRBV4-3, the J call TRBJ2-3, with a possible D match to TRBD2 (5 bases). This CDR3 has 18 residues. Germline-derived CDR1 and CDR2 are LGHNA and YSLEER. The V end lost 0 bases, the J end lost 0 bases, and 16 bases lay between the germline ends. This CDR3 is CASSQDGSAGTSTDTQYF. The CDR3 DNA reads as TGCGCCAGCAGCCAAGATGGTAGCGCCGGAACTAGCACAGATACGCAGTATTTT.

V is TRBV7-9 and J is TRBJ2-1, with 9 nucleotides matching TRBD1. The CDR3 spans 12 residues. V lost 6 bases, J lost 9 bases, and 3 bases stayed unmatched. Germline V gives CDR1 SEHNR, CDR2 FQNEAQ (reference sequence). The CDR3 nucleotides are TGTGCCAGCAGGCCGACAGGGGGTGAGCAGTTCTTC. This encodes CASRPTGGEQFF.

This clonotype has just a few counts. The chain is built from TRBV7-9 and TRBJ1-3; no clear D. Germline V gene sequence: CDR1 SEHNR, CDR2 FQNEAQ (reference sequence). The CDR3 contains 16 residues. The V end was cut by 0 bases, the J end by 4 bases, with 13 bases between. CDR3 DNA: TGTGCCAGCAGCTTAGCCGTCGAACCCGGGGGAAACACCATATATTTT. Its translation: CASSLAVEPGGNTIYF.

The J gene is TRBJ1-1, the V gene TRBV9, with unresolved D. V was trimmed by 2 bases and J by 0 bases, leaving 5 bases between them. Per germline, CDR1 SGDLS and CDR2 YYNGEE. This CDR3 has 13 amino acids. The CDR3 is CASSVRVNTEAFF. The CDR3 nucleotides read TGTGCCAGCAGCGTCCGGGTGAACACTGAAGCTTTCTTT.

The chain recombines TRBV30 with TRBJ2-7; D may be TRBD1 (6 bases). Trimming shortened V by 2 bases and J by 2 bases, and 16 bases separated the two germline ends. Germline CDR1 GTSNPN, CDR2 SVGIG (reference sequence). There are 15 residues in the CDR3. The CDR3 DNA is TGTGCCTGGAGTCCTACAAGAGGGGGACCCTACGAGCAGTACTTC. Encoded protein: CAWSPTRGGPYEQYF.

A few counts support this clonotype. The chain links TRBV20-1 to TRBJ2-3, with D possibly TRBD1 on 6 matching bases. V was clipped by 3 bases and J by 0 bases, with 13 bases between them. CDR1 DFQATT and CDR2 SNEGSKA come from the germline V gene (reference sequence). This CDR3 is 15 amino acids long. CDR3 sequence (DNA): TGCAGTGCTAGGAGGACAGAAGCTAGCACAGATACGCAGTATTTT. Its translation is CSARRTEASTDTQYF.

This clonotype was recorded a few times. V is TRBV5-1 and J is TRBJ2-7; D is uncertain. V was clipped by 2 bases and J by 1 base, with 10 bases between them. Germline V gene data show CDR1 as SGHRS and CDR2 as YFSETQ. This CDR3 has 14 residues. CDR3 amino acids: CASSFRMRSYEQYF. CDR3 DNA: TGCGCCAGCAGCTTCAGGATGAGGTCCTACGAGCAGTACTTC.

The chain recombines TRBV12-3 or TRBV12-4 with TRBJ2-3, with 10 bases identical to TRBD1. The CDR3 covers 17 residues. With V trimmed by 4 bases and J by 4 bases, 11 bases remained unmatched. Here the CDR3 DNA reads TGTGCCAGCAGTTGGCATGGGACAGGGGATCCCGCAGATACGCAGTATTTT. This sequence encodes CASSWHGTGDPADTQYF.

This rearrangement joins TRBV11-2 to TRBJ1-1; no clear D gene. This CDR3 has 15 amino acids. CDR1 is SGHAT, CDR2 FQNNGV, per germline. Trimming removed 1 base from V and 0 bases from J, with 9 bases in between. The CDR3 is CASSLGLLLNTEAFF. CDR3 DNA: TGTGCCAGCAGCTTAGGTCTCCTTTTGAACACTGAAGCTTTCTTT.